These 17 T cell receptor beta chains came from one sample sequenced in a study of T cells after yellow fever vaccination. TCRdb re-derived calls from the 5' RACE reads in MiXCR, one entry per CDR3 protein. The table has 100,000 to 150,000 distinct CDR3 sequences, roughly 10% seen once. The sequences come from CD8+ T cells sorted from PBMCs, collected on the day of the yellow fever booster vaccination. Every receptor here comes from a man aged 18 to 35 who received the YFV17D yellow fever vaccine.

This clonotype occurred a few times. The CDR3 is CASSLAGGSSYEQYF. DNA for the CDR3: TGCGCCAGCAGCCTAGCTGGTGGGAGCTCCTACGAGCAGTACTTC. The genes are TRBV4-1 and TRBJ2-7; D perhaps matches TRBD2 (5 bases). The CDR3 has 15 amino acids. Germline loops: CDR1 MGHRA, CDR2 YSYEKL. V lost 4 bases and J lost 0, with 13 bases in between.

This chain joins TRBV6-2 or TRBV6-3 and TRBJ1-1, with D unclear. CDR3 length: 14 amino acids. With 6 bases removed from V and 0 bases from J, the gap between germline ends came to 11 bases. Germline values: CDR1 MNHEY, CDR2 SVGEGT. The CDR3 protein is CASSRDDLNTEAFF. Written as DNA, the CDR3 is TGTGCCAGCAGCCGCGACGATTTGAACACTGAAGCTTTCTTT.

In its sample, this clonotype was seen many times. The CDR3, as DNA: TGTGCCAGCAGCCGAGACTTATCCGAGCAGTACTTC. As protein: CASSRDLSEQYF. The genes are TRBV4-2 and TRBJ2-7; D remains ambiguous. Per the germline V gene, CDR1 is LGHNA and CDR2 is YNFKEQ. The CDR3 is 12 amino acids. Trimming pared 4 bases from V and 6 bases from J, leaving 10 bases between.

This clonotype was picked up a small number of times. V gene TRBV27 combines with J gene TRBJ1-2, with D unresolved. This CDR3 comprises 14 residues. Trimming pared 4 bases from V and 1 base from J, leaving 10 bases between. Per the germline V gene, CDR1 is MNHEY and CDR2 is SMNVEV (reference sequence). The CDR3 DNA reads TGTGCCAGCAGTTCCGGGCCCCTTAACTATGGCTACACCTTC. Amino acid sequence: CASSSGPLNYGYTF.

The CDR3 loop is CSVEVGTGWTGELFF. The CDR3 nucleotides are TGCAGCGTTGAAGTTGGGACAGGGTGGACCGGGGAGCTGTTTTTT. The chain recombines TRBV29-1 with TRBJ2-2; TRBD1 matches at 9 bases. V trimming: 1 base; J trimming: 5 bases; junction bases outside the gene matches: 5. The CDR3 contains 15 residues. CDR1 and CDR2 from the germline V gene are SQVTM and ANQGSEA.

In its sample, this clonotype was seen a few times. The rearrangement links TRBV12-3 or TRBV12-4 to TRBJ2-2; 7 bases line up with TRBD1. The CDR3 spans 15 residues. Trimming at V came to 6 bases and at J to 7 bases, leaving 11 bases not matched to a gene. The CDR3 nucleotides are TGTGCCAGCAGGGACCTAGGGGGCTCGGGCGGGGAGCTGTTTTTT. Protein product: CASRDLGGSGGELFF.

CDR3 nucleotides: TGTGCCAGCAGCTTAAATTCGGGTCAGCCCCAGCATTTT. Translating gives CASSLNSGQPQHF. V gene TRBV7-3 combines with J gene TRBJ1-5; D unresolved. Per germline, CDR1 SGHTA and CDR2 FQGTGA. CDR3 length: 13 amino acids. The V end lost 1 base, the J end lost 6 bases, and 7 bases lay between the germline ends.

This clonotype was seen only a few times. The rearrangement joins TRBV5-1 to TRBJ2-1; no clear D gene. Trimming cost V 0 bases and J 8 bases, with 3 bases left between them. CDR1 is SGHRS, CDR2 YFSETQ, per germline. CDR3 size: 11 residues. The CDR3 region has the DNA TGCGCCAGCAGCTTGGATCATGAGCAGTTCTTC. This gives the protein CASSLDHEQFF.

This clonotype was counted a few times. The chain uses TRBV19 and TRBJ2-7; 7 bases are shared with TRBD1. From germline, CDR1 is LNHDA and CDR2 SQIVND (reference sequence). After removal of 8 bases from V and 2 bases from J, the junction contained 6 bases not matched to a gene. The CDR3 contains 13 residues. The CDR3 bases are TGTGCCAGTGCCTGGGACAGCACCTACGAGCAGTACTTC. This translates into CASAWDSTYEQYF.

The chain uses TRBV27 and TRBJ2-4; D gene ambiguous. CDR1 MNHEY and CDR2 SMNVEV come from the germline V gene (reference sequence). Trimming removed 1 base from V and 2 bases from J, with 9 bases in between. The CDR3 extends over 15 amino acids. Written as DNA, the CDR3 is TGTGCCAGCAGTTTATACTCGGTCCCCAAAAACATTCAGTACTTC. Translating gives CASSLYSVPKNIQYF.

The chain has TRBV27 and TRBJ2-7; 12 nucleotides agree with TRBD2. This CDR3 is built from 17 residues. Looked up from germline, CDR1 is MNHEY and CDR2 is SMNVEV (reference sequence). The V and J ends lost 0 bases and 2 bases, in that order; junction bases with no gene match: 5. For the CDR3, the DNA is TGTGCCAGCAGTTTATCGAAACTAGCGGGGGGCCCCTACGAGCAGTACGTC. It yields the protein CASSLSKLAGGPYEQYV.

The table lists this clonotype with a few counts. The chain joins TRBV7-2 to TRBJ1-1; 8 bases map to TRBD1. The CDR3 length is 14 residues. The V gene's germline CDR1 is SGHTA and CDR2 FQGNSA. J was trimmed by 2 bases and V by 4 bases; bases with no gene match: 3. The CDR3 protein is CASSYGQGNTEAFF. The DNA of the CDR3 is TGTGCCAGCAGCTACGGACAGGGCAACACTGAAGCTTTCTTT.

This clonotype occurred a few times. This sequence joins TRBV7-9 and TRBJ1-1; unclear D gene. The CDR3 is 15 residues long. The V end lost 2 bases, the J end lost 1 base, and 11 bases lay between the germline ends. Germline V gives CDR1 SEHNR, CDR2 FQNEAQ (reference sequence). The CDR3 DNA sequence: TGTGCCAGCAGCTTACCCAGGATCAGGAACACTGAAGCTTTCTTT. Translated, it gives CASSLPRIRNTEAFF.

This CDR3 is CASILLGVAGGPGGEQFF. In DNA, the CDR3 is TGTGCCAGCATCCTTCTTGGGGTAGCGGGGGGGCCGGGCGGTGAGCAGTTCTTC. The chain joins TRBV12-3 or TRBV12-4 to TRBJ2-1; TRBD2 aligns across 11 bases. CDR3 size: 18 residues. Germline trimming cut 7 bases from V and 9 bases from J; bases unmatched to any gene: 20.

This clonotype was picked up a small number of times. V is TRBV27 and J is TRBJ2-1; the D call may be TRBD1 or TRBD2 (5 bases each). CDR3 size: 15 residues. The V end lost 3 bases, the J end lost 4 bases, and 13 bases lay between the germline ends. CDR1 MNHEY and CDR2 SMNVEV come from the germline V gene (reference sequence). CDR3 sequence: CASSFSGALYNEQFF. The CDR3 DNA is TGTGCCAGCAGTTTCTCCGGGGCCCTATACAATGAGCAGTTCTTC.

This clonotype turned up a few times. The CDR3 nucleotides are TGTGCCAGCAGCTCGGCGGGGGGGGCGCTACAAGAGACCCAGTACTTC. As protein: CASSSAGGALQETQYF. The rearrangement uses TRBV5-4 and TRBJ2-5, with TRBD2 identical over 9 bases. V lost 3 bases to trimming and J lost 2 bases; unmatched junction nucleotides: 8. The germline V gene has CDR1 SGHNT and CDR2 YYREEE (reference sequence). The CDR3 totals 16 residues. Variable domain in full (rest from reference TRBV5-4 and TRBJ2-5): ETGVTQSPTHLIKTRGQQVTLRCSSQSGHNTVSWYQQALGQGPQFIFQYYREEENGRGNFPPRFSGLQFPNYSSELNVNALELDDSALYLCASSSAGGALQETQYFGPGTRLLVL.

CDR3 residues: CASSFFSGGVEAFF. The DNA for the CDR3 is TGCGCCAGCAGCTTCTTCTCGGGGGGTGTTGAAGCTTTCTTT. The genes are TRBV5-1 and TRBJ1-1; maybe TRBD1 (5 bases). This CDR3 region has 14 residues. Germline V CDR1 and CDR2: SGHRS, YFSETQ. The V end was cut by 2 bases, the J end by 7 bases, with 15 bases between.